Following are 10 T cell receptor beta chains from one sample sequenced in a study of cytomegalovirus exposure and HLA in healthy donors (dated by TCRdb to the late 2010s). The method behind the library was the immunoSEQ multiplex PCR assay. For the multiplex PCR, a mixture combining 60 forward primers for TCR Vbeta segments and 13 reverse primers for TCR Jbeta segments was used. Here the immuneACCESS table is served through TCRdb, limited to in-frame sequences with V and J called. Missing clones are a known gap in these copies; in checked studies unresolved V genes cover under half, and the rest lacks a known reason. The sample table holds 160,000 or so clones, of which 60% to 80% were seen once. Of the sample, under 8% is held by the ten largest clones. The material sequenced was PBMCs. Receptor source: a man between 35 and 55 years old in good health and CMV-seropositive.

The chain employs TRBV9 and TRBJ2-5; D may be TRBD1 (6 bases). Germline V gives CDR1 SGDLS, CDR2 YYNGEE. The CDR3 has 15 amino acids. Trimming removed 1 base at V and 3 bases at J, with 13 bases between. The CDR3 coding sequence is TGTGCCAGCAGCGTAAGCCCGAGGACAGAAGAGACCCAGTACTTC. This gives the protein CASSVSPRTEETQYF.

V usage is TRBV4-1 and J usage is TRBJ1-5, with 7 bases identical to TRBD1. Trimming removed 2 bases from V and 1 base from J; junction bases left unmatched: 8. The CDR3 length is 17 residues. Germline CDR1 and CDR2: MGHRA and YSYEKL. Here the CDR3 DNA reads TGCGCCAGCAGCCAACGGACAGGCGAGCGGAGCAATCAGCCCCAGCATTTT. This gives the protein CASSQRTGERSNQPQHF.

This clone appeared once. The rearrangement links TRBV19 to TRBJ2-5, with 9 bases fitting TRBD1. The CDR3 loop spans 14 amino acids. Germline loops: CDR1 LNHDA, CDR2 SQIVND (reference sequence). V lost 5 bases, J lost 5 bases, and 6 bases stayed unmatched. Written as DNA, the CDR3 is TGTGCCAGTAGTTCTCGACAGGGGGAGGAGACCCAGTACTTC. Residues: CASSSRQGEETQYF.

This chain joins TRBV6-5 and TRBJ1-5; 7 bases align to TRBD1. CDR1 and CDR2 from the germline V gene are MNHEY and SVGAGI. V trimming: 5 bases; J trimming: 4 bases; junction bases outside the gene matches: 5. The CDR3 is made up of 14 amino acids. The CDR3 DNA reads as TGTGCCAGCAGTGGGGACAGCCCTAATCAGCCCCAGCATTTT. It specifies CASSGDSPNQPQHF.

This clone was recorded a few times. The chain recombines TRBV5-1 with TRBJ1-4; 8 nucleotides match TRBD1. The germline V gene encodes CDR1 SGHRS and CDR2 YFSETQ. The trim removed 2 bases at V and 8 bases at J, leaving 8 bases unmatched. The CDR3 extends over 15 amino acids. The CDR3 nucleotides are TGCGCCAGCAGCTTTGGACAGGGAGTTTTAGAAAAACTGTTTTTT. As protein: CASSFGQGVLEKLFF.

CDR3 amino acids: CASSERHSRETQYF. The CDR3 bases are TGTGCCAGCAGTGAGAGGCACTCCCGGGAGACCCAGTACTTC. The chain uses TRBV28 and TRBJ2-5; D is uncertain. CDR1 and CDR2 from the germline V gene are MDHEN and SYDVKM. Trimming left V 5 bases short and J 5 bases short, with 15 bases between. CDR3 length: 14 amino acids.

The rearrangement links TRBV7-9 to TRBJ1-1; D unresolved. Germline CDR1 is SEHNR and CDR2 is FQNEAQ (reference sequence). CDR3 length equals 10 residues. Trimming left V 8 bases short and J 4 bases short, with 5 bases between. The CDR3 nucleotides are TGTGCCAGCCGGGGCACTGAAGCTTTCTTT. This gives the protein CASRGTEAFF.

V gene TRBV9 combines with J gene TRBJ2-3, with TRBD2 as a possible D gene (5 bases). V lost 4 bases and J 1 base, leaving 13 bases between the germline ends. There are 15 residues in the CDR3. The germline V gene has CDR1 SGDLS and CDR2 YYNGEE. CDR3 sequence reads: CASSPGLRRTDTQYF. In DNA form, the CDR3 reads TGTGCCAGCAGCCCCGGACTTCGTCGCACAGATACGCAGTATTTT.

The rearrangement links TRBV7-9 to TRBJ2-3, with 8 nucleotides matching TRBD2. The length of the CDR3 is 14 residues. J gave up 5 bases and V 3 bases, and 4 bases lay outside the gene matches. Germline V gene lookup returns CDR1 SEHNR and CDR2 FQNEAQ (reference sequence). The CDR3 here is CASSFSGGLDTQYF. The CDR3 region has the DNA TGTGCCAGCAGCTTTTCGGGAGGGCTAGATACGCAGTATTTT.

The chain combines TRBV18 with TRBJ1-5; D gene unclear. This CDR3 has 15 amino acids. From germline, CDR1 is KGHSH and CDR2 LQKENI. The ends were cut back, 4 bases at V and 0 bases at J, with 10 bases in the middle. CDR3 DNA sequence: TGTGCCAGCTCACAGACGGGTGATAGCAATCAGCCCCAGCATTTT. As protein: CASSQTGDSNQPQHF.